The 3 T cell receptor beta chains below were found in one sample sequenced in a study of blood T cells in healthy people across ages. Next came a second PCR, run for roughly 6 to 11 cycles, which used a sample-barcoded 5' primer along with a J-beta primer mix. TCRdb reprocessed the 5' RACE reads with MiXCR, giving one entry per CDR3 protein. The sample shows about 1.1 million distinct CDR3 sequences, less than 45% of them seen only once. The specimen sequenced was blood. The receptors come from a young man in good health.

The V call is TRBV10-3, the J call TRBJ1-1; D is unclear. The CDR3 has 16 amino acids. CDR1 is ENHRY, CDR2 SYGVKD, per germline. V lost 4 bases, J lost 0 bases, and 15 bases lay in between. CDR3 DNA: TGTGCCATCAGTGGGGCACGAGGGTCAATGAACACTGAAGCTTTCTTT. This sequence encodes CAISGARGSMNTEAFF.

This CDR3 is CASRRTNGFSDTQYF. CDR3 nucleotides: TGTGCCAGTCGTCGGACTAACGGCTTTTCGGATACGCAGTATTTT. The J gene is TRBJ2-3, the V gene TRBV6-1; a possible D gene is TRBD2 (6 bases). There are 15 residues in the CDR3. Trimming removed 9 bases at V and 6 bases at J, with 22 bases between. Germline loops: CDR1 MNHNS, CDR2 SASEGT.

CDR3 DNA: TGCAGCCCCGGACAGGGGGGGACTAGCACAGATACGCAGTATTTT. Its protein product is CSPGQGGTSTDTQYF. V gene TRBV20-1 combines with J gene TRBJ2-3, with 10 bases fitting TRBD1. Germline V gene data show CDR1 as DFQATT and CDR2 as SNEGSKA (reference sequence). CDR3 length: 15 amino acids.